The sequence of this T cell receptor beta chain was determined in a study of blood T cell repertoires in COVID-19. In the study overall: Collection of acute and convalescent COVID-19 samples took place in the United States, Italy and Spain. Sample material is recorded as cDNA or gDNA derived from T cells, B-cell-depleted T cells, or PBMCs.

The CDR3 is 16 residues long. Germline loops: CDR1 MDHEN, CDR2 SYDVKM. Unmatched junction bases numbered 12, after V lost 6 bases and J lost 2 bases. As handled by the study authors: By means of reference gene primer amplification, nucleated cell counts were estimated. Generated by immunoSEQ multiplex PCR, the TCRdb table keeps only in-frame clones and is missing some. V, J and clone size are those of that table, while D and trimming were read from the DNA. The sample shows around 250,000 clones, about 82% of them seen only once. This receptor was taken from a man older than 75 with acute or convalescent COVID-19. The source material was peripheral blood. V is TRBV28 and J is TRBJ2-7; 8 nucleotides align to TRBD1. The CDR3 protein is CASSPSGRQGTYEQYF. The CDR3 nucleotides are TGTGCCAGCAGCCCGTCCGGCCGACAGGGGACCTACGAGCAGTACTTC.